In this sample, the clone carrying this TCR beta chain turned up a few times. Its cognate antigen is unknown. This sample stems from a study of T cell repertoires in cytomegalovirus infection. The overall study: HLA-B-restricted CMV epitopes that are well studied, plus recently identified HLA-C-restricted ones, were used by the study. Indications came from public TCR beta signatures; they pointed to CMV infection and to a matching HLA type.

CDR1 and CDR2 from the germline V gene are MNHEY and SVGEGT. Trimming removed 4 bases from V and 5 bases from J, with 11 bases in between. The CDR3 runs 14 residues. TCRdb processed the reads anew with MiXCR; each CDR3 protein has one entry. Of just over 450,000 distinct CDR3 sequences listed, 42% are singletons. Overall study results and limits: Cumulative frequency (of public TCR beta family members) identified carriers of CMV plus the relevant HLA.

The chain is built from TRBV6-2 or TRBV6-3 and TRBJ2-2, with D uncertain. The sample consisted of cultured PBMCs, taken from culture after CMV antigen stimulation. The clonotype was recovered from a human donor in good health (CMV status not recorded). Some clones in this sample may be carry-over from other donors' samples. The CDR3 DNA follows: TGTGCCAGCAGTTCCGCGCCGATAACCGGGGAGCTGTTTTTT. Protein sequence: CASSSAPITGELFF.